The clone carrying this T cell receptor beta chain was found a few times. This entry belongs to a study of glioma-infiltrating T cells after dendritic cell vaccination. The protocol was immunoSEQ multiplex PCR, while the TCRdb copy is restricted to in-frame clones and leaves out a portion. This sample has about 82,000 clones, with 70% to 90% found just once. None of the glioblastoma patients had an isocitrate dehydrogenase mutation. From germline, CDR1 is LNHDA and CDR2 SQIVND (reference sequence). With V trimmed by 5 bases and J by 1 base, 6 bases remained unmatched. The CDR3 spans 16 residues. The source of this sequence is a human donor with glioblastoma. V and J are TRBV19 and TRBJ2-3; 10 nucleotides agree with TRBD2. Sequenced material: blood, taken before dendritic cell vaccination. DNA for the CDR3: TGTGCCAGTAGTTACTACCTAGCGGGGGGCACAGATACGCAGTATTTT. Residues: CASSYYLAGGTDTQYF.